This T cell receptor beta chain was sequenced during a study of OX40 agonist ivuxolimab in advanced cancers. The wider study: Those enrolled were approximately 87% male, with a mean age of roughly 62 years and ages from roughly 23 to 79. General study findings and limits: Patients with a partial response at 0.1-3.0 mg/kg had among the lowest clonal expansion.

Germline V gene lookup returns CDR1 SGHRS and CDR2 YFSETQ. The V end lost 0 bases, the J end lost 3 bases, and 7 bases lay between the germline ends. The CDR3 runs 14 residues. About this clone itself: Its antigen remains unknown.

Profiled with immunoSEQ multiplex PCR; TCRdb holds only in-frame clones, not every one. The sample includes 30,000 or so clones, approximately 80% of them seen just once. This sequence joins TRBV5-1 and TRBJ1-5, with D unclear. This specimen consisted of CD4+ or CD8+ T cells sorted from blood, obtained in a trial of the OX40 agonist ivuxolimab. The receptor comes from an adult with an advanced solid tumor such as melanoma, head and neck, liver or kidney cancer. CDR3 region: CASSLEGFNQPQHF. For the CDR3, the DNA is TGCGCCAGCAGCTTGGAAGGTTTCAATCAGCCCCAGCATTTT.